What follows are 10 T cell receptor beta chains derived from one specimen sequenced in a study of OX40 agonist ivuxolimab in advanced cancers. Here immunoSEQ multiplex PCR was the method, and the copy in TCRdb shows in-frame clones only, minus some. The table records some 60,000 clones, about four fifths of them present only once. The material sequenced was CD4+ or CD8+ T cells sorted from blood, taken in a trial of the OX40 agonist ivuxolimab. The receptors derive from an adult with an advanced solid tumor such as melanoma, head and neck, liver or kidney cancer.

This chain joins TRBV7-9 and TRBJ2-1; the match to TRBD2 covers 14 bases. There are 15 residues in the CDR3. Losses at the gene ends were 5 bases for V and 8 bases for J; bases not matched to a gene: 5. Per germline, CDR1 SEHNR and CDR2 FQNEAQ (reference sequence). The CDR3: CASSPTSGGADEQFF. The CDR3 nucleotides are TGTGCCAGCAGCCCGACTAGCGGGGGGGCGGATGAGCAGTTCTTC. The full variable domain, with the rest looked up from reference TRBV7-9 and TRBJ2-1, is DTGVSQNPRHKITKRGQNVTFRCDPISEHNRLYWYRQTLGQGPEFLTYFQNEAQLEKSRLLSDRFSAERPKGSFSTLEIQRTEQGDSAMYLCASSPTSGGADEQFFGPGTRLTVL.

The J gene is TRBJ2-7, the V gene TRBV11-3; a weak D match, TRBD2 (6 bases). The CDR3 totals 15 residues. Germline-derived CDR1 and CDR2 are SGHNT and YENEEA. Between the trimmed V and J ends, which lost 2 bases and 4 bases, there was a span of 15 bases. CDR3 sequence (DNA): TGTGCCAGCAGCTTAATCCGGGAGCTGGGATACGAGCAGTACTTC. This codes for CASSLIRELGYEQYF.

The chain uses TRBV6-5 and TRBJ1-1; TRBD1 is a possible D gene (5 bases). V lost 6 bases, J lost 10 bases, and 15 bases lay in between. This CDR3 comprises 12 residues. CDR1 MNHEY and CDR2 SVGAGI come from the germline V gene. The CDR3 sequence: CASSSNRYAAFF. CDR3 sequence (DNA): TGTGCCAGCAGCAGTAACAGGTATGCAGCTTTCTTT.

The V call is TRBV18, the J call TRBJ1-1; D gene uncertain. V lost 6 bases, J lost 1 base, and 15 bases lay in between. CDR1 is KGHSH, CDR2 LQKENI, per germline. The CDR3 totals 15 residues. CDR3 sequence (DNA): TGTGCCAGCTCCCAGGATATACAACCGAACACTGAAGCTTTCTTT. This sequence encodes CASSQDIQPNTEAFF.

The rearrangement links TRBV10-3 to TRBJ1-2; D perhaps matches TRBD1 (5 bases). The CDR3 is 13 residues long. V lost 2 bases and J lost 1, with 5 bases in between. Germline V gene sequence: CDR1 ENHRY, CDR2 SYGVKD. The CDR3 DNA follows: TGTGCCATCAGTGAGAGGGGTAACTATGGCTACACCTTC. Its protein product is CAISERGNYGYTF.

The chain recombines TRBV7-3 with TRBJ2-1, with 9 positions matching TRBD2. CDR1 and CDR2 from the germline V gene are SGHTA and FQGTGA. This CDR3 contains 16 residues. V trimming: 2 bases; J trimming: 8 bases; junction bases outside the gene matches: 10. The CDR3 is CASSLEAGTSSDEQFF. CDR3 in DNA: TGTGCCAGCAGCTTAGAAGCCGGGACTAGCAGCGATGAGCAGTTCTTC.

This chain uses TRBV28 with TRBJ1-2; D is unclear. The CDR3 loop spans 14 amino acids. The V gene lost 3 bases and the J gene lost 0 bases, with 8 bases spanning the gap. Germline V gene data show CDR1 as MDHEN and CDR2 as SYDVKM. The DNA for the CDR3 is TGTGCCAGCAGTTTGAACCACCCTAACTATGGCTACACCTTC. It translates to CASSLNHPNYGYTF.

The rearrangement joins TRBV4-1 to TRBJ2-6, with D hard to call. CDR3 length: 16 amino acids. The V gene's germline CDR1 is MGHRA and CDR2 YSYEKL. Trimming shortened V by 4 bases and J by 0 bases, and 10 bases separated the two germline ends. The CDR3 loop is CASSPQFPSGANVLTF. The CDR3 DNA follows: TGCGCCAGCAGCCCTCAGTTCCCCTCTGGGGCCAACGTCCTGACTTTC.

This clone was counted only a few times. The chain has TRBV6-1 and TRBJ1-5; D is possibly TRBD1 (5 bases). The length of the CDR3 is 15 residues. V was cut by 1 base and J by 5 bases, with 12 bases left in between. CDR1 and CDR2 (germline): MNHNS, SASEGT. The CDR3 here is CASSEDAGSYQPQHF. The CDR3 coding sequence is TGTGCCAGCAGTGAAGATGCAGGGTCGTATCAGCCCCAGCATTTT.

The V call is TRBV19, the J call TRBJ2-2; D might be TRBD2 (6 bases). Trimming cost V 4 bases and J 0 bases, with 9 bases left between them. The CDR3 runs to 15 residues. Germline V gene data show CDR1 as LNHDA and CDR2 as SQIVND (reference sequence). DNA of the CDR3: TGTGCCAGTAGTAGGGGGGATTCGAACACCGGGGAGCTGTTTTTT. It translates to CASSRGDSNTGELFF.